What follows are 16 T cell receptor beta chains derived from one specimen sequenced in a study of blood T cell repertoires in COVID-19. Data came from immunoSEQ multiplex PCR; TCRdb stores just in-frame clones and leaves some out. The data hold 240,000 or so clones, with around 87% observed a single time. Sequencing was done on a sample of peripheral blood. Source of these receptors: a man aged 55 to 70 who had recovered from COVID-19.

The genes are TRBV21-1 and TRBJ1-2; the D call in the table, TRBD1, was not verified against the DNA. TRBV21-1 is a recognized pseudogene. This CDR3 contains 14 residues. The CDR3, as DNA: TGTGCCAGCAGCAGCGGACAGGGGAGCTATGGCTACACCTTC. It specifies CASSSGQGSYGYTF.

This clone was detected a few times. The junction and the germline gene differ at one end; a read error may be behind it. J is TRBJ1-1 and V is TRBV11-2; 7 nucleotides agree with TRBD1. The CDR3 spans 17 residues. From germline, CDR1 is SGHAT and CDR2 FQNNGV. The CDR3 sequence: CASNLQGMNEVNTEAFF. The CDR3, as DNA: TGTGCCAGCAACTTACAGGGGATGAATGAAGTGAACACTGAAGCTTTCTTT.

The chain links TRBV24-1 to TRBJ1-2; possible D gene TRBD1, 5 bases. Germline CDR1 is KGHDR and CDR2 is SFDVKD. V shed 4 bases and J shed 5 bases, with 16 bases lying between them. This CDR3 contains 15 residues. Here the CDR3 reads CATSDGTTGGYGYTF. CDR3 bases: TGTGCCACCAGTGACGGGACCACGGGGGGGTATGGCTACACCTTC.

The chain uses TRBV5-1 and TRBJ2-2; D not certain. This CDR3 is 17 amino acids long. Germline CDR1 and CDR2: SGHRS and YFSETQ. Trimming stripped 4 bases from V and 4 bases from J, with 20 bases between. CDR3 protein: CASSLAGGFRGTGELFF. DNA for the CDR3: TGCGCCAGCAGCCTGGCTGGTGGCTTCCGCGGCACCGGGGAGCTGTTTTTT.

The J gene is TRBJ2-2, the V gene TRBV2; no firm D call. Trimming pared 5 bases from V and 1 base from J, leaving 5 bases between. The CDR3 length is 13 residues. Germline V gives CDR1 SNHLY, CDR2 FYNNEI. The CDR3 region is CASSTGNTGELFF. The CDR3 bases are TGTGCCAGCAGTACGGGGAACACCGGGGAGCTGTTTTTT.

This clone was seen only a few times. The V call is TRBV27, the J call TRBJ1-4; 7 nucleotides align to TRBD1. Germline lookup yields CDR1 MNHEY and CDR2 SMNVEV (reference sequence). This CDR3 has 13 amino acids. The V gene end was trimmed by 10 bases and the J gene end by 7 bases; junction bases not matched to a gene: 9. Written as DNA, the CDR3 is TGTGCCACCGCGACAGGGTTGGGTGAAAAACTGTTTTTT. Amino acid sequence: CATATGLGEKLFF.

The chain is built from TRBV7-9 and TRBJ1-2, with D possibly TRBD1 on 6 matching bases. V dropped 3 bases and J dropped 6 bases, with 11 bases sitting between them. The CDR3 is 13 amino acids. In germline, CDR1 is SEHNR, CDR2 FQNEAQ (reference sequence). The CDR3 loop is CASSFVQGDGYTF. The DNA of the CDR3 is TGTGCCAGCAGCTTCGTACAGGGAGATGGCTACACCTTC. Using reference TRBV7-9 and TRBJ1-2 for the parts outside the CDR3, the full variable domain is DTGVSQNPRHKITKRGQNVTFRCDPISEHNRLYWYRQTLGQGPEFLTYFQNEAQLEKSRLLSDRFSAERPKGSFSTLEIQRTEQGDSAMYLCASSFVQGDGYTFGSGTRLTVV.

The genes are TRBV6-5 and TRBJ2-5; 9 bases line up with TRBD2. The length of the CDR3 is 14 residues. V dropped 6 bases and J dropped 4; count of bases not matched to a gene: 6. Germline loops: CDR1 MNHEY, CDR2 SVGAGI. The CDR3 region has the DNA TGTGCCAGCAGCGGTGGCGGGGGGGGAGAGACCCAGTACTTC. Protein product: CASSGGGGGETQYF.

The chain carries TRBV5-1 and TRBJ2-1; 8 bases match TRBD1. Germline loops: CDR1 SGHRS, CDR2 YFSETQ. The CDR3 has 15 amino acids. The junction had 11 bases not matched to a gene; V was cut back by 5 bases and J by 7 bases. CDR3 in amino acids: CASSSTGTGGNEQFF. CDR3 DNA sequence: TGCGCCAGCAGTTCCACCGGGACAGGAGGGAATGAGCAGTTCTTC.

For this clone: Other nucleotide sequences in the sample specify the same CDR3. V is TRBV5-1 and J is TRBJ2-2; D is unresolved. Germline V CDR1 and CDR2: SGHRS, YFSETQ. V was trimmed by 2 bases and J by 3 bases, leaving 5 bases between them. The CDR3 has 13 amino acids. CDR3 in DNA: TGCGCCAGCAGCTTACGGGACACCGGGGAGCTGTTTTTT. Translated, it gives CASSLRDTGELFF.

The chain recombines TRBV5-1 with TRBJ2-1; 9 nucleotides agree with TRBD2. Looked up from germline, CDR1 is SGHRS and CDR2 is YFSETQ. The CDR3 runs to 13 residues. V lost 5 bases, J lost 6 bases, and 3 bases stayed unmatched. CDR3 sequence (DNA): TGCGCCAGCAGAATAGCGGGGGCCAATGAGCAGTTCTTC. Translated: CASRIAGANEQFF.

The chain couples TRBV7-2 to TRBJ2-7, with TRBD1 matching 8 bases. Germline values: CDR1 SGHTA, CDR2 FQGNSA. The CDR3 consists of 16 residues. The junction had 10 bases not matched to a gene; V was cut back by 1 base and J by 5 bases. CDR3: CASSLEFGQGAHEQYF. In nucleotides, the CDR3 is TGTGCCAGCAGCTTAGAGTTTGGACAGGGTGCCCACGAGCAGTACTTC.

The chain has TRBV30 and TRBJ1-5, with 7 bases aligning to TRBD1. The V gene's germline CDR1 is GTSNPN and CDR2 SVGIG (reference sequence). The CDR3 length is 14 residues. V dropped 1 base and J dropped 4; count of bases not matched to a gene: 4. CDR3 amino acids: CAWSAGGDNQPQHF. The CDR3 DNA follows: TGTGCCTGGAGTGCAGGGGGAGATAATCAGCCCCAGCATTTT.

The V gene is TRBV30, the J gene TRBJ2-3, with TRBD2 matching 8 bases. This CDR3 comprises 14 residues. After removal of 5 bases from V and 1 base from J, the junction contained 5 bases not matched to a gene. Germline values: CDR1 GTSNPN, CDR2 SVGIG (reference sequence). CDR3 sequence reads: CAWRTSGGTDTQYF. The DNA for the CDR3 is TGTGCCTGGCGTACTAGCGGAGGCACAGATACGCAGTATTTT. Supplemented by reference TRBV30 and TRBJ2-3, the full variable domain reads SQTIHQWPATLVQPVGSPLSLECTVEGTSNPNLYWYRQAAGRGLQLLFYSVGIGQISSEVPQNLSASRPQDRQFILSSKKLLLSDSGFYLCAWRTSGGTDTQYFGPGTRLTVL.

This chain links TRBV6-5 with TRBJ2-1; D might be TRBD2 (5 bases). The CDR3 runs to 15 residues. Germline lookup yields CDR1 MNHEY and CDR2 SVGAGI. With 6 bases removed from V and 0 bases from J, the gap between germline ends came to 12 bases. This CDR3 reads CASSPVSGSYNEQFF. DNA of the CDR3: TGTGCCAGCAGCCCCGTCAGCGGCTCCTACAATGAGCAGTTCTTC.

This chain connects TRBV9 to TRBJ2-5; 8 bases are a match to TRBD2. Looked up from germline, CDR1 is SGDLS and CDR2 is YYNGEE. The V gene end was trimmed by 4 bases and the J gene end by 0 bases; junction bases not matched to a gene: 5. The CDR3 has 15 amino acids. CDR3 nucleotide sequence: TGTGCCAGCAGCTCAAGCGGGGGCGACCAAGAGACCCAGTACTTC. Translated: CASSSSGGDQETQYF.